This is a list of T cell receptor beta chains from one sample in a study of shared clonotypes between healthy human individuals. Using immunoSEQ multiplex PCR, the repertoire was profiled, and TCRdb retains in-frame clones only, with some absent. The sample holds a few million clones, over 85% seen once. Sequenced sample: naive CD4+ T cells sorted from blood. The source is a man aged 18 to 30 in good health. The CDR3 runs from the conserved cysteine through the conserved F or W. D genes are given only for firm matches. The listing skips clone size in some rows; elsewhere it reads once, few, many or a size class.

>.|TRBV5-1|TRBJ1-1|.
TGCGCCAGCAGCTGGTCGGACCCGGGAACTGAAGCTTTCTTT
CASSWSDPGTEAFF
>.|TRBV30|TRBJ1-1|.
TGTGCCTTCTGTTTCGCGGAGTTTGAAGCTTTCTTT
CAFCFAEFEAFF
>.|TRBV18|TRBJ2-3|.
TGTGCCAGCTCACCTCTCGGCAGCCTTCTAGATACGCAGTATTTT
CASSPLGSLLDTQYF
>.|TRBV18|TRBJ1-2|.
TGTGCCAGCTCACCAGACGATTCATATGGCTACACCTTC
CASSPDDSYGYTF
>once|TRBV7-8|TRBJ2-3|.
TGTGCCAGCAGCTTAGCGCCTCCGGGGGTCACAGATACGCAGTATTTT
CASSLAPPGVTDTQYF
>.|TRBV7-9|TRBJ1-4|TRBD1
TGTGCCAGCAGCTCTGACAGGGTAACTAATGAAAAACTGTTTTTT
CASSSDRVTNEKLFF
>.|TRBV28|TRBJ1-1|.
TGTGCCAGCACCGAGGGAAGGACTGAAGCTTTCTTT
CASTEGRTEAFF
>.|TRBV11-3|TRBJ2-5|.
TGTGCCAGCAGCAAGGGAAATGAGGAGACCCAGTACTTC
CASSKGNEETQYF
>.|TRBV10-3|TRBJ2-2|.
TGTGCCATCACTACGGAGGGGGCCGGGGAGCTGTTTTTT
CAITTEGAGELFF
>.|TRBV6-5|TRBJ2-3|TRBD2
TGTGCCAGCAGTTACTCGGGCGGGGGGACGACAGATACGCAGTATTTT
CASSYSGGGTTDTQYF
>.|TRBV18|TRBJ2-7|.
TGTGCCAGCTCACCACCGAGACACCTCTCCTACGAGCAGTACTTC
CASSPPRHLSYEQYF
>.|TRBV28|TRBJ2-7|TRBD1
TGCGCGACAGGGGACTTTTACGAGCAGTACTTC
CATGDFYEQYF
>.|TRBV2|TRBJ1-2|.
TGTGCCAGCGGACTGGAAACCGCCTCTAACTATGGCTACACCTTC
CASGLETASNYGYTF
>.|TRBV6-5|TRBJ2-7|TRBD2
TGTGCCAGCAGTTTCCCCGGGACTAGCGAGGGGTACGAGCAGTACTTC
CASSFPGTSEGYEQYF
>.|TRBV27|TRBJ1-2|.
TGTGCCAGCAGTTTATCGGGGGGGGCGCGCGGCTATGGCTACACCTTC
CASSLSGGARGYGYTF
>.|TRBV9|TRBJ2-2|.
TGTGCCAGCAGCGTAGAGTACTTCAACACCGGGGAGCTGTTTTTT
CASSVEYFNTGELFF
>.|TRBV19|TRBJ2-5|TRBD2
TGTGCCACTACAGTACTAAGCGGGGAGAAAGAGACCCAGTACTTC
CATTVLSGEKETQYF
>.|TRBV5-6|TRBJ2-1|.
TGTGCCAGCAGCTTACCCTGGGATGAGCAGTTCTTC
CASSLPWDEQFF
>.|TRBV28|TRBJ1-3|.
TGTGCCAGCAACGTAGGCGGGGAGTCAGGAAACACCATATATTTT
CASNVGGESGNTIYF
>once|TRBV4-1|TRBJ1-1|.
TGCGCCAGCAGCCAGGCCCCGAACACTGAAGCTTTCTTT
CASSQAPNTEAFF
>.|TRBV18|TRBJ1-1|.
TGTGCCAGCTCACCACTGGCAGAGAACACTGAAGCTTTCTTT
CASSPLAENTEAFF
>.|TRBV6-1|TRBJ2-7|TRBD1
TGTGCCAGCACCCTGGACAGGGGGTCTTACGAGCAGTACTTC
CASTLDRGSYEQYF
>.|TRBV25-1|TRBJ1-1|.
TGTGCCAGTGCCCTGGCGGGAAGGCCCGAGGCTTTCTTT
CASALAGRPEAFF
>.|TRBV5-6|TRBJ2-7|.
TGTGCCAGCAGCTTGAGGGTAACGGCAAGAAGTTACGAGCAGTACTTC
CASSLRVTARSYEQYF
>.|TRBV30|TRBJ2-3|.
TGTGCCTCTACGCGGGCAGGGTCGGTACCAGATACGCAGTATTTT
CASTRAGSVPDTQYF
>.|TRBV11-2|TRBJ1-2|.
TGTGCCAGCAGCTTAGGGGTCGAGACGTATTATGGCTACACCTTC
CASSLGVETYYGYTF
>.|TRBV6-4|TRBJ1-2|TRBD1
TGTGCCAGCAGCCCCACCGCCCCGGGACAGGGGGCTCTTGGCTACACCTTC
CASSPTAPGQGALGYTF
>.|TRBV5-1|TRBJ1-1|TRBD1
TGCGCCAGCAGCTTACAGGGGTCGGATATGAACACTGAAGCTTTCTTT
CASSLQGSDMNTEAFF
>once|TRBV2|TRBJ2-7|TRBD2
TGTGCCAGCAGTGGTGTAGCGGGAGTAAGGGAGCAGTACTTC
CASSGVAGVREQYF
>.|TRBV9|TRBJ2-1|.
TGTGCCAGCAGCCTGAGGAGCAGATACAATGAGCAGTTCTTC
CASSLRSRYNEQFF
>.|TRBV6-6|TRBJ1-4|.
TGTGCCAGCAGAACAAGCAAAAAAGGGGGGAATGAAAAACTGTTTTTT
CASRTSKKGGNEKLFF
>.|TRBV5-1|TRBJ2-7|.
TGCGCCAGCAGCTTGGGGAATAGCTCCCCCTACGAGCAGTACTTC
CASSLGNSSPYEQYF
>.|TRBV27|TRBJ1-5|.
TGTGCCAGCAGTTTAAGAGTTGGCAATCAGCCCCAGCATTTT
CASSLRVGNQPQHF
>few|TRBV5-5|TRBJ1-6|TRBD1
TGTGCCAGCAGCTTTGGGGACAGGTTTGTAGGGAATTCACCCCTCCACTTT
CASSFGDRFVGNSPLHF
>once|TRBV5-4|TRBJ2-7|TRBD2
TGTGCCAGCAGCTCAGCGGGAGGGCGCTACGAGCAGTACTTC
CASSSAGGRYEQYF
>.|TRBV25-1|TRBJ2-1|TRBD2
TGTGCCAGCAGTGACCTTCTAGCGGGAGGTGACAATGAGCAGTTCTTC
CASSDLLAGGDNEQFF
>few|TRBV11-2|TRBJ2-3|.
TGTGCCAGCGGCCTTGGAGGGATACCAGATACGCAGTATTTT
CASGLGGIPDTQYF
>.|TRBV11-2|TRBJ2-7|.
TGTGCCAGCATGGCTAGCGTCGATCCTCCCTACGAGCAGTACTTC
CASMASVDPPYEQYF
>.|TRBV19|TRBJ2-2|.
TGTGCCAGTAGTATACAGGGGGGTGGCCCCGGGGAGCTGTTTTTT
CASSIQGGGPGELFF
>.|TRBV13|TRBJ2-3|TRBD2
TGTGCCAGCAGCGCCCGGGGAGCGGGGAGCCGCACAGATACGCAGTATTTT
CASSARGAGSRTDTQYF
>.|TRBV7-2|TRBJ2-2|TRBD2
TGTGCCAGCAGCTTTTTAGCGGGGAACACCGGGGAGCTGTTTTTT
CASSFLAGNTGELFF
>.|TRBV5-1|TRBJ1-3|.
TGCGCCAGCAGCACCGGAACGGAAGGAAACACCATATATTTT
CASSTGTEGNTIYF
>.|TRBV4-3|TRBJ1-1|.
TGCGCCAGCAGCTTAGAGGCGCAGGGCGGCACTGAAGCTTTCTTT
CASSLEAQGGTEAFF
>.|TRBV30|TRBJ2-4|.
TGTGCCTGGGACCCAGGGATGGCCAAAAACATTCAGTACTTC
CAWDPGMAKNIQYF
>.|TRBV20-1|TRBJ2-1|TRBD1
TGCAGTGCTACCCGGGACAGGGAGTTCTTC
CSATRDREFF
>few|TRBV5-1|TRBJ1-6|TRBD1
TGCGCCAGCAGCTCGGGACAGAGCGATTCACCCCTCCACTTT
CASSSGQSDSPLHF
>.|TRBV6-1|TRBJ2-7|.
TGTGCCAGCACCCCCCGGCGGAGCTCCTACGAGCAGTACTTC
CASTPRRSSYEQYF
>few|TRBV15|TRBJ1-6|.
TGTGCCACCAGCAGGGACTTAGATAATTCACCCCTCCACTTT
CATSRDLDNSPLHF
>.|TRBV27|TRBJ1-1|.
TGTGCCAGCAGTGCATACCGGGTAAGCTTGACTGAAGCTTTCTTT
CASSAYRVSLTEAFF
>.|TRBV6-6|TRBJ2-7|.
TGTGCCAGCAGTTACCAGGCCCACGAGCAGTACTTC
CASSYQAHEQYF
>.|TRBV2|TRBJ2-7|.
TGTGCCAGCAGTGGACCGCAGAGGGGCGCCGGGGAGCAGTACTTC
CASSGPQRGAGEQYF
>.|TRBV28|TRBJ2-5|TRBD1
TGTGCCAGCAGTTTGGCGGGACAGGGGGCACATGAGCAGTACTTC
CASSLAGQGAHEQYF
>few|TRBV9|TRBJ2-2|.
TGTGCCAGCAGCCCCCGACAGCCCGCGAACACCGGGGAGCTGTTTTTT
CASSPRQPANTGELFF
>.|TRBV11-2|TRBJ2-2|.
TGTGCCAGCAGCTTAATCTCGCAGGCCACCGGGGAGCTGTTTTTT
CASSLISQATGELFF